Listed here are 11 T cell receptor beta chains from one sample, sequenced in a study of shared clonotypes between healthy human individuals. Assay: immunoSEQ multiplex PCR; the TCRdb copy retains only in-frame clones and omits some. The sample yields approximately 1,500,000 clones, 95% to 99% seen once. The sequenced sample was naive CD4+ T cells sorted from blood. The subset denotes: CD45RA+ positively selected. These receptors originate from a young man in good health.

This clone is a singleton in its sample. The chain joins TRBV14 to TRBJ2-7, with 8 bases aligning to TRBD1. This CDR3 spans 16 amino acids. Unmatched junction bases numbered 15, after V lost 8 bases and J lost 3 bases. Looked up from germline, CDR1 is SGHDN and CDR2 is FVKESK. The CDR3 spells CASGTGRLRGVYEQYF. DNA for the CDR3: TGTGCCAGCGGGACAGGACGATTGAGGGGAGTCTACGAGCAGTACTTC.

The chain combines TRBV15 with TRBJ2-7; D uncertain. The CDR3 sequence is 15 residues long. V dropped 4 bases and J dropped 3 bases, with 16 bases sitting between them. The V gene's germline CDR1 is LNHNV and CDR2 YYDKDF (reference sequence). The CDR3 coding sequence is TGTGCCACCAGCACCCCGCTTGGGCAGTACTACGAGCAGTACTTC. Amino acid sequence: CATSTPLGQYYEQYF. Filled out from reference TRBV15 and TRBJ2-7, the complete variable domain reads DAMVIQNPRYQVTQFGKPVTLSCSQTLNHNVMYWYQQKSSQAPKLLFHYYDKDFNNEADTPDNFQSRRPNTSFCFLDIRSPGLGDTAMYLCATSTPLGQYYEQYFGPGTRLTVT.

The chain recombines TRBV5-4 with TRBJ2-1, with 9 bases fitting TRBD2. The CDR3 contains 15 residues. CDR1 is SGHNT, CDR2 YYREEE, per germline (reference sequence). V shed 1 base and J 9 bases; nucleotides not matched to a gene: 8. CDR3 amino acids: CASSLNQREEVEQFF. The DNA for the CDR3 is TGTGCCAGCAGCTTGAACCAGCGGGAGGAGGTTGAGCAGTTCTTC. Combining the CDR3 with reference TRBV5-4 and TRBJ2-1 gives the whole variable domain ETGVTQSPTHLIKTRGQQVTLRCSSQSGHNTVSWYQQALGQGPQFIFQYYREEENGRGNFPPRFSGLQFPNYSSELNVNALELDDSALYLCASSLNQREEVEQFFGPGTRLTVL.

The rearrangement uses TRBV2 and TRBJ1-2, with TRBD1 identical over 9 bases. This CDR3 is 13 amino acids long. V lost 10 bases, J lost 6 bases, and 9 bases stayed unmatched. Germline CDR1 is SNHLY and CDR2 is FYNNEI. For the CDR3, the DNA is TGTGCCACCCGTCCGGGACAGGGACATGGCTACACCTTC. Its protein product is CATRPGQGHGYTF.

CDR3 bases: TGTGCCTGGAGGCACGGACGGATCCGTAATGAAAAACTGTTTTTT. This encodes CAWRHGRIRNEKLFF. The chain employs TRBV30 and TRBJ1-4; D is undetermined. Trimming removed 3 bases at V and 4 bases at J, with 15 bases between. CDR1 is GTSNPN and CDR2 is SVGIG in the germline V gene (reference sequence). There are 15 residues in the CDR3. The whole variable domain, remainder taken from reference TRBV30 and TRBJ1-4, is SQTIHQWPATLVQPVGSPLSLECTVEGTSNPNLYWYRQAAGRGLQLLFYSVGIGQISSEVPQNLSASRPQDRQFILSSKKLLLSDSGFYLCAWRHGRIRNEKLFFGSGTQLSVL.

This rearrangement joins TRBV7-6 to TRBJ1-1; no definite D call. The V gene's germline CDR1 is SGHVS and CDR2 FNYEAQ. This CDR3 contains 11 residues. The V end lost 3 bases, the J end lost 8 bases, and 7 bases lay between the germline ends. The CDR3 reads CASSLDKEAFF. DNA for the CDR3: TGTGCCAGCAGCTTGGATAAAGAAGCTTTCTTT.

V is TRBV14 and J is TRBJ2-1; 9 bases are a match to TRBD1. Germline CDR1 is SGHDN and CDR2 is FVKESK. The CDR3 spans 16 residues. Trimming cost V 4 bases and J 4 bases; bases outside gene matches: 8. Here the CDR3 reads CASSREQGAWYNEQFF. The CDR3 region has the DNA TGTGCCAGCAGCCGGGAACAGGGGGCCTGGTACAATGAGCAGTTCTTC. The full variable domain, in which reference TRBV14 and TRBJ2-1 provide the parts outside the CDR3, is EAGVTQFPSHSVIEKGQTVTLRCDPISGHDNLYWYRRVMGKEIKFLLHFVKESKQDESGMPNNRFLAERTGGTYSTLKVQPAELEDSGVYFCASSREQGAWYNEQFFGPGTRLTVL.

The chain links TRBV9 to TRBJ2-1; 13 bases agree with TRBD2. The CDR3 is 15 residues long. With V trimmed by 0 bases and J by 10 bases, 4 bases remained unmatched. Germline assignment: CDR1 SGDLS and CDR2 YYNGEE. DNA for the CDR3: TGTGCCAGCAGCGTAGAAGGACTAGCGGGAGTAGAGCAGTTCTTC. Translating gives CASSVEGLAGVEQFF.

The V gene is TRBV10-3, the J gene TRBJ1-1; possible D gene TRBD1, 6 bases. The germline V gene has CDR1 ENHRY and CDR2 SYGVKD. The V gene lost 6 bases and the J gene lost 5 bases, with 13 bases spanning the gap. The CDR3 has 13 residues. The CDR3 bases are TGTGCCATCAGCGCGACAGGTTTAACTGAAGCTTTCTTT. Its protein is CAISATGLTEAFF.

The CDR3 DNA reads TGTGCCAGCATGGCAGTGAACTATGGCTACACCTTC. Encoded protein: CASMAVNYGYTF. J is TRBJ1-2 and V is TRBV6-5; D call uncertain. V was trimmed by 7 bases and J by 2 bases, leaving 8 bases between them. The V gene's germline CDR1 is MNHEY and CDR2 SVGAGI. CDR3 length equals 12 residues.

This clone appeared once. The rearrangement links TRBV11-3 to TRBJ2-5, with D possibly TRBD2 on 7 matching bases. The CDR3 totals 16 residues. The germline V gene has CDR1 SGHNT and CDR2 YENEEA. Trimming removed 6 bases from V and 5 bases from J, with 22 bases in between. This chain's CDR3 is CASSRGGDSVWETQYF. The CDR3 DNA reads TGTGCCAGCAGTCGAGGGGGGGACTCCGTGTGGGAGACCCAGTACTTC.